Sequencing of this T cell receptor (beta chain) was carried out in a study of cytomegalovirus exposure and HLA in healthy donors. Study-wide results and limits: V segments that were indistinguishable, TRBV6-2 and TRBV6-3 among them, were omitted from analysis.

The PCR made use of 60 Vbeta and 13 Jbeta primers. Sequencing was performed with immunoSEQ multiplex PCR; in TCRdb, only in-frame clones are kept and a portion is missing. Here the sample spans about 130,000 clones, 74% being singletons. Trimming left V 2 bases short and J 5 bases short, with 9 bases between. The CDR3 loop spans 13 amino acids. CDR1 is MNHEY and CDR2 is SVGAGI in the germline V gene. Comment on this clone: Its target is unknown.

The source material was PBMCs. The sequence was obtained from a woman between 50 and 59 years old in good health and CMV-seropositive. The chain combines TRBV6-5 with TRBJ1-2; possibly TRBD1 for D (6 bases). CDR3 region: CASSYNRVYGYTF. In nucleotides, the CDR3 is TGTGCCAGCAGTTACAACAGGGTTTATGGCTACACCTTC.